Shown below are 11 T cell receptor beta chains from a single sample sequenced in a study of shared clonotypes between healthy human individuals. Repertoires were generated with immunoSEQ multiplex PCR, while TCRdb's copy carries only in-frame clones and drops some. The sample lists about 1.5 million clones, approximately 98% occurring once. Material for sequencing was naive CD4+ T cells sorted from blood. Stated subset: CD45RA+ positively selected. The receptors were gathered from a man aged 30-40 years in good health.

Comment on this clone: The identical CDR3 is also encoded by other nucleotide sequences in the sample. The rearrangement joins TRBV27 to TRBJ2-3; 12 bases agree with TRBD2. The CDR3 is 16 residues long. CDR1 and CDR2 from the germline V gene are MNHEY and SMNVEV (reference sequence). V lost 4 bases, J lost 4 bases, and 6 bases stayed unmatched. The CDR3 DNA is TGTGCCAGCAGTTCCCGACTAGCGGGAGTTCCAGATACGCAGTATTTT. It encodes CASSSRLAGVPDTQYF.

This chain joins TRBV30 and TRBJ2-1, with 14 bases that match TRBD2. V was clipped by 2 bases and J by 8 bases; unmatched bases: 8. Germline lookup yields CDR1 GTSNPN and CDR2 SVGIG (reference sequence). This CDR3 has 16 amino acids. The CDR3 coding sequence is TGTGCCTGGAGTATCGGTGGGACTAGCGGGAGTCATGAGCAGTTCTTC. Protein: CAWSIGGTSGSHEQFF.

This clone was seen once. The DNA for the CDR3 is TGTGCCAGCTCACTACAGCGGGAGCTTGCCACCGGGGAGCTGTTTTTT. Translating it yields CASSLQRELATGELFF. The rearrangement links TRBV18 to TRBJ2-2, with 8 bases fitting TRBD2. V lost 4 bases, J lost 4 bases, and 8 bases stayed unmatched. The germline V gene encodes CDR1 KGHSH and CDR2 LQKENI. This CDR3 comprises 16 residues.

This clone was picked up one time. This chain links TRBV27 with TRBJ2-3, with D possibly TRBD1 on 6 matching bases. This CDR3 comprises 16 residues. V shed 4 bases and J shed 1 base, with 15 bases lying between them. Germline V lookup: CDR1 MNHEY, CDR2 SMNVEV (reference sequence). In DNA, the CDR3 is TGTGCCAGCAGTTCGCTGACAGGCTCACGCACAGATACGCAGTATTTT. Translating gives CASSSLTGSRTDTQYF.

Comments on this clone: Germline and junction disagree at one end, which may indicate a read error. The chain uses TRBV19 and TRBJ2-1, with D perhaps matching TRBD1 or TRBD2 (5 bases each). The CDR3 is 13 amino acids. Germline V gene data show CDR1 as LNHDA and CDR2 as SQIVND (reference sequence). The CDR3 is CASSMLISGLQIF. The DNA of the CDR3 is TGTGCCAGTAGTATGCTCATATCGGGGCTCCAGATCTTC.

V and J are TRBV5-5 and TRBJ1-5; tentatively, D is TRBD1 (6 bases). This CDR3 is 15 amino acids long. Germline V gene data show CDR1 as SGHKS and CDR2 as YYEKEE (reference sequence). The germline V and J ends were trimmed by 2 bases and 0 bases, with 9 bases remaining between them. CDR3 nucleotides: TGTGCCAGCAGCTTAACAGGGAGTAGCAATCAGCCCCAGCATTTT. It is translated as CASSLTGSSNQPQHF. The whole variable domain, filled in from reference TRBV5-5 and TRBJ1-5, reads DAGVTQSPTHLIKTRGQQVTLRCSPISGHKSVSWYQQVLGQGPQFIFQYYEKEERGRGNFPDRFSARQFPNYSSELNVNALLLGDSALYLCASSLTGSSNQPQHFGDGTRLSIL.

The genes are TRBV9 and TRBJ2-2; 8 bases align to TRBD2. Trimming removed 0 bases from V and 4 bases from J; junction bases left unmatched: 5. Germline lookup yields CDR1 SGDLS and CDR2 YYNGEE. The CDR3 extends over 16 amino acids. CDR3: CASSVAGTRLTGELFF. CDR3 sequence (DNA): TGTGCCAGCAGCGTAGCCGGGACTAGGCTCACCGGGGAGCTGTTTTTT.

This clone was detected only once. The V call is TRBV19, the J call TRBJ1-5, with D unclear. Trimming removed 1 base at V and 12 bases at J, with 7 bases between. CDR3 length: 11 amino acids. From germline, CDR1 is LNHDA and CDR2 SQIVND (reference sequence). The CDR3 loop is CASSIAGNQHF. The CDR3 DNA is TGTGCCAGTAGTATAGCGGGAAACCAGCATTTT.

This chain links TRBV7-9 with TRBJ1-4; D might be TRBD1 (5 bases). Germline assignment: CDR1 SEHNR and CDR2 FQNEAQ (reference sequence). This CDR3 contains 15 residues. The germline V and J ends were trimmed by 5 bases and 8 bases, with 18 bases remaining between them. The CDR3 is CASSGAQVKEEKLFF. The CDR3 bases are TGTGCCAGCAGCGGGGCGCAGGTGAAAGAGGAAAAACTGTTTTTT.

The V and J genes are TRBV5-4 and TRBJ1-2; 9 bases line up with TRBD1. CDR1 SGHNT and CDR2 YYREEE come from the germline V gene (reference sequence). The junction had 7 bases not matched to a gene; V was cut back by 0 bases and J by 7 bases. The CDR3 is 15 amino acids. The CDR3 nucleotides are TGTGCCAGCAGCTTGGGAGACAGGGGGACGAGTGGCTACACCTTC. As protein: CASSLGDRGTSGYTF.

The chain joins TRBV4-1 to TRBJ1-2; TRBD1 matches 12 bases. Unmatched junction bases numbered 5, after V lost 2 bases and J lost 7 bases. This CDR3 region has 15 residues. The germline CDR1 and CDR2 sequences are MGHRA and YSYEKL. The CDR3 nucleotides read TGCGCCAGCAGCCAAAGGGGGACAGGGGGCCGTGGCTACACCTTC. This codes for CASSQRGTGGRGYTF.